Shown below are 3 T cell receptor beta chains from a single sample sequenced in a study (TCRdb year 2016). The library was made by RT-PCR. TCRdb lists the instrument as Illumina MiSeq. In TCRdb, the public reads were trimmed at Q25 with fastp and aligned with MiXCR, with productive beta chains retained. Rows are unified per CDR3 protein, each entry keeping the most common DNA and genes. Within this sample are approximately 720,000 distinct CDR3 sequences, with about 14% of them counted one time only. The biggest ten clones account for 3.6% of the sample. The material sequenced was memory CD4+ T cells from blood. All receptors derive from a female donor in good health, serving as a healthy control.

This clonotype has at least ten counts. This chain links TRBV7-2 with TRBJ1-3; D is undetermined. Germline values: CDR1 SGHTA, CDR2 FQGNSA. The CDR3 extends over 13 amino acids. Trimming left V 4 bases short and J 4 bases short, with 8 bases between. This CDR3 is CASSSTHGNTIYF. The CDR3 nucleotides read TGTGCCAGCAGCTCTACCCACGGAAACACCATATATTTT.

The chain is built from TRBV28 and TRBJ2-7; D is possibly TRBD1 (6 bases). The CDR3 consists of 15 residues. The V gene lost 2 bases and the J gene lost 6 bases, with 17 bases spanning the gap. Germline loops: CDR1 MDHEN, CDR2 SYDVKM. CDR3 nucleotide sequence: TGTGCCAGCAGTTTACCCGGGACAAGAACCCCCGAGCAGTACTTC. Its translation: CASSLPGTRTPEQYF.

The CDR3 DNA reads TGTGCCAGCAGCCACAGACGACAGGGAGGAGAGACCCAGTACTTC. Amino acid sequence: CASSHRRQGGETQYF. The chain joins TRBV3-1 to TRBJ2-5; a possible D gene is TRBD1 (7 bases). The germline V gene encodes CDR1 LGHDT and CDR2 YNNKEL (reference sequence). The CDR3 totals 15 residues. Trimming took off 3 bases at V and 4 bases at J, with 15 bases between the two ends.